The rows below give T cell receptor beta chains drawn from one sample of a study of cytomegalovirus exposure and HLA in healthy donors. Profiled with immunoSEQ multiplex PCR; TCRdb holds only in-frame clones, not every one. The profile shows 150,000 to 200,000 clones, about three quarters of them singletons. The sequencing input was PBMCs. The source is a female donor in good health and CMV-seronegative. CDR3s include the opening cysteine and the closing phenylalanine or tryptophan. The D gene is left open where the match is weak. Clone size is given for some rows only: seen once, a few or many times, or a class if the clone is expanded.

>NA|TRBJ2-7|TRBD1|TRBV5-1
CASSPRTGGNEQYF
TGCGCCAGCAGCCCCCGGACAGGGGGCAACGAGCAGTACTTC
>few|TRBJ2-1|TRBD2|TRBV27
CASSSFGGAIYNEQFF
TGTGCCAGCAGTTCCTTCGGGGGGGCTATCTACAATGAGCAGTTCTTC
>NA|TRBJ1-3|TRBD1|TRBV29-1
CSVEVPRTGGSGNTIYF
TGCAGCGTTGAGGTGCCTAGGACAGGGGGCTCTGGAAACACCATATATTTT
>NA|TRBJ1-2|NA|TRBV28
CASSSTDRHGYTF
TGTGCCAGCAGTTCCACCGACAGGCATGGCTACACCTTC
>NA|TRBJ1-1|NA|TRBV5-1
CASTLTDSTEAFF
TGCGCCAGCACCCTGACTGATAGCACTGAAGCTTTCTTT
>NA|TRBJ2-1|TRBD1|TRBV4-2
CASSQDRGQGYYNEQFF
TGTGCCAGCAGCCAAGATAGGGGACAGGGGTACTACAATGAGCAGTTCTTC
>NA|TRBJ1-6|NA|TRBV11-3
CASSPGQTDSPLHF
TGTGCCAGCAGCCCCGGACAGACGGATTCACCCCTCCACTTT
>few|TRBJ2-1|TRBD2|TRBV6-6
CASTPGGSGMNEQFF
TGTGCCAGCACCCCTGGGGGTAGCGGGATGAATGAGCAGTTCTTC
>NA|TRBJ1-2|TRBD1|TRBV19
CASSTQGAGGYTF
TGTGCCAGTAGTACACAGGGGGCGGGAGGCTACACCTTC
>NA|TRBJ1-2|TRBD1|TRBV29-1
CSVEDPTGTGVVGYGYTF
TGCAGCGTTGAAGACCCGACCGGGACAGGGGTTGTCGGCTATGGCTACACCTTC
>NA|TRBJ1-1|TRBD1|TRBV6-5
CASSYYRGPGNTEAFF
TGTGCCAGCAGTTACTACAGGGGGCCGGGGAACACTGAAGCTTTCTTT
>NA|TRBJ2-5|TRBD2|TRBV28
CASSRSLAAKTQYF
TGTGCCAGCAGCCGCTCACTAGCGGCGAAGACCCAGTACTTC
>NA|TRBJ1-3|NA|TRBV28
CASSLRRGVGNTIYF
TGTGCCAGCAGTTTACGTCGGGGAGTTGGAAACACCATATATTTT
>NA|TRBJ2-1|NA|TRBV29-1
CSVEAGQGGYNEQFF
TGCAGCGTTGAAGCCGGACAGGGAGGGTACAATGAGCAGTTCTTC
>few|TRBJ1-1|TRBD1|TRBV9
CASSARDRGPDTEAFF
TGTGCCAGCAGCGCCCGGGACAGGGGGCCCGACACTGAAGCTTTCTTT
>NA|TRBJ2-7|NA|TRBV28
CASSFLGQSYEQYF
TGTGCCAGCAGTTTTCTAGGCCAATCCTACGAGCAGTACTTC
>NA|TRBJ2-7|TRBD1|TRBV6-6
CASSQGQGRYEQYF
TGTGCCAGCAGTCAGGGACAGGGGAGGTACGAGCAGTACTTC
>NA|TRBJ2-7|NA|TRBV29-1
CSVVQETYEQYF
TGCAGCGTTGTCCAGGAAACCTACGAGCAGTACTTC
>NA|TRBJ2-7|TRBD1|TRBV18
CASSPGDRGREQYF
TGTGCCAGCTCACCGGGGGACAGGGGGCGCGAGCAGTACTTC
>NA|TRBJ2-2|TRBD2|TRBV5-4
CASSLGGGENTGELFF
TGTGCCAGCAGCTTGGGCGGGGGGGAAAACACCGGGGAGCTGTTTTTT
>once|TRBJ2-2|NA|TRBV4-3
CASSQDRQGTGELFF
TGCGCCAGCAGCCAAGATCGGCAGGGGACCGGGGAGCTGTTTTTT